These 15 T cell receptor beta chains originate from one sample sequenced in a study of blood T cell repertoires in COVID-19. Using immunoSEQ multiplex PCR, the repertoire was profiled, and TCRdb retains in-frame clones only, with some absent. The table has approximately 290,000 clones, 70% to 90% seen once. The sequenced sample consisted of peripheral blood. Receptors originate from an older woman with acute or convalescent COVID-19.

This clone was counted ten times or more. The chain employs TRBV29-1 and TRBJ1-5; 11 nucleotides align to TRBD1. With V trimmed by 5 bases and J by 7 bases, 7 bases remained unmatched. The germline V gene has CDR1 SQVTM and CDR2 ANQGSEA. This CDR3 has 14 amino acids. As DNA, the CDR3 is TGCAGCGTTCTCCTTGGGACAGGGGGACAGCCCCAGCATTTT. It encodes CSVLLGTGGQPQHF.

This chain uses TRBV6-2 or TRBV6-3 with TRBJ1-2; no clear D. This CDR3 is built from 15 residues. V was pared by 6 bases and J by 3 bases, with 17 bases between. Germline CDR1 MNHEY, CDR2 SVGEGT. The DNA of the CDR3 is TGTGCCAGCAGCAAGGTCGATTTCGGGGACTATGGCTACACCTTC. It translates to CASSKVDFGDYGYTF.

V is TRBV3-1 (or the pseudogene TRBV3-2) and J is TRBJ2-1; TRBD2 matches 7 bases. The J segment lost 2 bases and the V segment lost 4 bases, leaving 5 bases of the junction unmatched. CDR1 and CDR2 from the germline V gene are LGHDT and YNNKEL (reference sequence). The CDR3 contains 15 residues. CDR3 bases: TGTGCCAGCAGCCCAAGCGGGATAGCCTACAATGAGCAGTTCTTC. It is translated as CASSPSGIAYNEQFF.

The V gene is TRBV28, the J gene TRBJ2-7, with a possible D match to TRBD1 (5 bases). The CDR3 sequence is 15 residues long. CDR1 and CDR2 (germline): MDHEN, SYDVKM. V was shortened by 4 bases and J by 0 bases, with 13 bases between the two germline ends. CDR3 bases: TGTGCCAGCAGTTCCCGACAGCACAACTCCTACGAGCAGTACTTC. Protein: CASSSRQHNSYEQYF.

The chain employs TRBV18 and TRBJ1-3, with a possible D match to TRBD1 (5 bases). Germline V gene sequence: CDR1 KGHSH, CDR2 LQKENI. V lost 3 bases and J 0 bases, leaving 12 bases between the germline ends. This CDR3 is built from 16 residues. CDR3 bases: TGTGCCAGCTCACCCGACAGCTCGTTCTCTGGAAACACCATATATTTT. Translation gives CASSPDSSFSGNTIYF.

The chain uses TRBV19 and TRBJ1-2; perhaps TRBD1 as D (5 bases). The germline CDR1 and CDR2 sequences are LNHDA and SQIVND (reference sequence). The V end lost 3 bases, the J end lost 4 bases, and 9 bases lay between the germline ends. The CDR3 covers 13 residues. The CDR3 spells CASSMEGAYGYTF. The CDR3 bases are TGTGCCAGTAGTATGGAAGGGGCCTATGGCTACACCTTC.

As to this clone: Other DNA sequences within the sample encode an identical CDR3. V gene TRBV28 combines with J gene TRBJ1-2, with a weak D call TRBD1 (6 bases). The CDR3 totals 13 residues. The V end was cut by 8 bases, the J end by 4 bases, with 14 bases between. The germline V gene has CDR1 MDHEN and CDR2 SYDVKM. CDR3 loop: CASSSGQFYGYTF. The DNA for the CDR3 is TGTGCCAGCTCTAGCGGACAGTTCTATGGCTACACCTTC.

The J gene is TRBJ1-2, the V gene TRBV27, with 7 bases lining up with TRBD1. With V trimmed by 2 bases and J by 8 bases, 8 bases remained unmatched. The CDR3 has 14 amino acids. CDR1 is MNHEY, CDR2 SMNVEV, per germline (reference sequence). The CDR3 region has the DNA TGTGCCAGCAGTTTAGCAGGGGGACTGGAAGGCTACACCTTC. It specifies CASSLAGGLEGYTF.

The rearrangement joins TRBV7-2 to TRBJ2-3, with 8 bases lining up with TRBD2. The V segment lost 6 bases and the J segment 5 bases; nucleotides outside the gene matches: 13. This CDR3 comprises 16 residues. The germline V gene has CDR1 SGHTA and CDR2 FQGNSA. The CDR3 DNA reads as TGTGCCAGCAGATCAACTAGCGGCCGAGGTAGAGATACGCAGTATTTT. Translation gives CASRSTSGRGRDTQYF. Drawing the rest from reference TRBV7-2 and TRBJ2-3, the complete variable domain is GAGVSQSPSNKVTEKGKDVELRCDPISGHTALYWYRQSLGQGLEFLIYFQGNSAPDKSGLPSDRFSAERTGGSVSTLTIQRTQQEDSAVYLCASRSTSGRGRDTQYFGPGTRLTVL.

CDR3 in amino acids: CASSYPTSGRTDTQYF. In DNA form, the CDR3 reads TGTGCCAGCAGTTACCCTACTAGCGGGAGGACAGATACGCAGTATTTT. J is TRBJ2-3 and V is TRBV6-6; 12 bases match TRBD2. This CDR3 has 16 amino acids. V dropped 2 bases and J dropped 3; count of bases not matched to a gene: 3. Germline-derived CDR1 and CDR2 are MNHNY and SVGAGI (reference sequence).

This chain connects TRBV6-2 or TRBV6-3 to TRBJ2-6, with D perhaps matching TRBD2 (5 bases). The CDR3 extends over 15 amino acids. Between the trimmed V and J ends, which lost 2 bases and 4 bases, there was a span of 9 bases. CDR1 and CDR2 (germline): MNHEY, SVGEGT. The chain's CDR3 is CASSYRPGGANVLTF. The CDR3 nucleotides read TGTGCCAGCAGTTACCGGCCGGGGGGGGCCAACGTCCTGACTTTC.

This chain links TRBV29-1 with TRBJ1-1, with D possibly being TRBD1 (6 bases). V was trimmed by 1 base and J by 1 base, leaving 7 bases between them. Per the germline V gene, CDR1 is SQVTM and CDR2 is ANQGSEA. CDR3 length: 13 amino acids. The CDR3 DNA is TGCAGCGTTGAAGGACAGGCGAACACTGAAGCTTTCTTT. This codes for CSVEGQANTEAFF.

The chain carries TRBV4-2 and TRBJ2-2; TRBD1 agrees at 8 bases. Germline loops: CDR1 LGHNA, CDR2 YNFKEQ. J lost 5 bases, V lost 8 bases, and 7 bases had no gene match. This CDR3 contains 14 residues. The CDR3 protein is CASGETGVTGELFF. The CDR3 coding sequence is TGTGCCAGCGGTGAGACAGGGGTTACCGGGGAGCTGTTTTTT.

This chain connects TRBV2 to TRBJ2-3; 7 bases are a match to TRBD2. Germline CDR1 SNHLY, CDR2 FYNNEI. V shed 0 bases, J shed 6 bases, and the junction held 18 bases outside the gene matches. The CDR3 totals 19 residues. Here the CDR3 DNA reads TGTGCCAGCAGTGAAGCGCTTCACTGGGGCGGGGGTCCCGAGGATACGCAGTATTTT. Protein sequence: CASSEALHWGGGPEDTQYF.

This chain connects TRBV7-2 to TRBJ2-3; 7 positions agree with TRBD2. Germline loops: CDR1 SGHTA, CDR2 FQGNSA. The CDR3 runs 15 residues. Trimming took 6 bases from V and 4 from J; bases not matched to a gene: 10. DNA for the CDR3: TGTGCCAGCAGGAAAGTGGGAGGGCCCGCAGATACGCAGTATTTT. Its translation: CASRKVGGPADTQYF.